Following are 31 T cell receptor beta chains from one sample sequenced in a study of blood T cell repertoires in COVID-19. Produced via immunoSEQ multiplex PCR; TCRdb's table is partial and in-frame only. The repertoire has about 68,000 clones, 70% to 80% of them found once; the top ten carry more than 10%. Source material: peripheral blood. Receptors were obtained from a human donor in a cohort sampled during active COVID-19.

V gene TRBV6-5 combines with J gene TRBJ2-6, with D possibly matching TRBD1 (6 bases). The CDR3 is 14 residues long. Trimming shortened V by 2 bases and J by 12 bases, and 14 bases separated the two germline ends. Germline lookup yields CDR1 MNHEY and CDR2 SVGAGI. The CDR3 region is CASSYEAGDPVLTF. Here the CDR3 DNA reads TGTGCCAGCAGTTACGAGGCAGGGGACCCCGTCCTGACTTTC.

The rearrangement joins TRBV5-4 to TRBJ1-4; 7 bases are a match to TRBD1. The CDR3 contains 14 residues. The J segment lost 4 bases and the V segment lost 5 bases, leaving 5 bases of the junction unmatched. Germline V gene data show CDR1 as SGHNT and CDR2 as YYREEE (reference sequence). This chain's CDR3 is CASSQQGINEKLFF. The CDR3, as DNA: TGTGCCAGCAGTCAACAGGGGATTAATGAAAAACTGTTTTTT.

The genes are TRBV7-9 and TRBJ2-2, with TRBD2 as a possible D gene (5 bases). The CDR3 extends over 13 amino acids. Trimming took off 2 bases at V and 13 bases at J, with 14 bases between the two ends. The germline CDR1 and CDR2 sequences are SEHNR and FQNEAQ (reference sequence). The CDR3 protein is CASSLLNTGSLFF. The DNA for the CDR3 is TGTGCCAGCAGCTTATTAAATACGGGATCGCTGTTTTTT.

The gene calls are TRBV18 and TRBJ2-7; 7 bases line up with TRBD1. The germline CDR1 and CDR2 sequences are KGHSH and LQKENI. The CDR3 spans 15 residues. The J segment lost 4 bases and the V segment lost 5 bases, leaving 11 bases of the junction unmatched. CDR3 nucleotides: TGTGCCAGCTCAGAGGGACAGCTAAACTTGTACGAGCAGTACTTC. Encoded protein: CASSEGQLNLYEQYF.

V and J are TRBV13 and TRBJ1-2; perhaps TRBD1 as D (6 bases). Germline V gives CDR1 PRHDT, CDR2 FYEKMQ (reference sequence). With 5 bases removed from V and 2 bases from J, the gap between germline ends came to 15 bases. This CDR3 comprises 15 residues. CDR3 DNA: TGTGCCAGCAGCCGCTGGGACACCCGAAACTATGGCTACACCTTC. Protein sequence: CASSRWDTRNYGYTF.

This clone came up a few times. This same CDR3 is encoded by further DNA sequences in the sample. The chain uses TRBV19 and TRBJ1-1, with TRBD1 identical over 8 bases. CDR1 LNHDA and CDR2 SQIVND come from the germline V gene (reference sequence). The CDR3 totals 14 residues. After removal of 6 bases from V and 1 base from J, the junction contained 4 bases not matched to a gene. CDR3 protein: CASSPGQGNTEAFF. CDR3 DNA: TGTGCCAGTAGCCCCGGACAGGGGAACACTGAAGCTTTCTTT.

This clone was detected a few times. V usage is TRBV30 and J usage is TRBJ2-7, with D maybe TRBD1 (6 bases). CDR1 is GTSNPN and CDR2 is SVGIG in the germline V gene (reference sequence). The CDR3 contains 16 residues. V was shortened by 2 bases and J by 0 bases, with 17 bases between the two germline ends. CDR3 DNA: TGTGCCTGGAGTCGCCTCACAGGGTTCGCCTCCTACGAGCAGTACTTC. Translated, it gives CAWSRLTGFASYEQYF.

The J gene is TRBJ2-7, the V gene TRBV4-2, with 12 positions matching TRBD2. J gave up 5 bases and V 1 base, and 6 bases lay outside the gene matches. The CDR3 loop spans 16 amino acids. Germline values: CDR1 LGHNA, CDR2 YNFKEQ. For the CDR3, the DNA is TGTGCCAGCAGCCAAGGACCTAGCGGGGGGGAAAACGAGCAGTACTTC. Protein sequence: CASSQGPSGGENEQYF.

The CDR3 loop reads CASSLPTGSDGYTF. CDR3 nucleotides: TGCGCCAGCAGCCTCCCGACAGGGTCTGACGGCTACACCTTC. The J gene is TRBJ1-2, the V gene TRBV5-1; 7 positions agree with TRBD1. V lost 4 bases to trimming and J lost 8 bases; unmatched junction nucleotides: 11. CDR3 length: 14 residues. Germline V lookup: CDR1 SGHRS, CDR2 YFSETQ.

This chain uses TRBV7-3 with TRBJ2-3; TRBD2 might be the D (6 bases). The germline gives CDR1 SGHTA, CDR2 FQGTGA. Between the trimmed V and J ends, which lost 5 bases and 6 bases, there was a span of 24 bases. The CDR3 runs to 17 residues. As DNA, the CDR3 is TGTGCCAGCAGCCCCCATTTAATAGCGGCCCCGGGGGATACGCAGTATTTT. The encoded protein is CASSPHLIAAPGDTQYF.

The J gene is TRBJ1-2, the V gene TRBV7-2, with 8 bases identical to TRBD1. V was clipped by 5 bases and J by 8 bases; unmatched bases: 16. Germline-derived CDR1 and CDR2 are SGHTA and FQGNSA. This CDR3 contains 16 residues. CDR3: CASSPLQGRGRGGYTF. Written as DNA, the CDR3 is TGTGCCAGCAGCCCCCTACAGGGCAGGGGGCGCGGGGGCTACACCTTC.

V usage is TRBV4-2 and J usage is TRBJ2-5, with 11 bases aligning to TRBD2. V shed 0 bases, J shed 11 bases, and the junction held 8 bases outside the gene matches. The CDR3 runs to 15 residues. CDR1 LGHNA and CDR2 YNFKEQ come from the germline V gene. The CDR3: CASSQDSSGGGHQYF. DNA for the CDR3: TGTGCCAGCAGCCAAGATAGTAGCGGGGGGGGTCATCAGTACTTC.

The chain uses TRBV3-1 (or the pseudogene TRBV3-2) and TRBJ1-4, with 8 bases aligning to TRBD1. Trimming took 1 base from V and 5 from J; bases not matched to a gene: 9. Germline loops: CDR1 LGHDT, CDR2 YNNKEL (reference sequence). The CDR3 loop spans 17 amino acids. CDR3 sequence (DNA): TGTGCCAGCAGCCAAGGACGGTGGACAGGGCGAAATGAAAAACTGTTTTTT. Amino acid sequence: CASSQGRWTGRNEKLFF.

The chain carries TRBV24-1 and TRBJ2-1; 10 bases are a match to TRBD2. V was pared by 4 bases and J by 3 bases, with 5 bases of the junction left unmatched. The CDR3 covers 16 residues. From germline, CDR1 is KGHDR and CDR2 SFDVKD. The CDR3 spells CATSDSGLAIYNEQFF. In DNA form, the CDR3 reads TGTGCCACCAGTGACTCGGGACTAGCGATCTACAATGAGCAGTTCTTC.

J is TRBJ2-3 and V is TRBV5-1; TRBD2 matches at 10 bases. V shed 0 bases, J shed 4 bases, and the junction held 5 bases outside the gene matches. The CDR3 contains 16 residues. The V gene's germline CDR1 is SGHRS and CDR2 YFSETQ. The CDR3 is CASSLDLAGDADTQYF. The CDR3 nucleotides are TGCGCCAGCAGCTTGGACCTAGCGGGAGACGCAGATACGCAGTATTTT.

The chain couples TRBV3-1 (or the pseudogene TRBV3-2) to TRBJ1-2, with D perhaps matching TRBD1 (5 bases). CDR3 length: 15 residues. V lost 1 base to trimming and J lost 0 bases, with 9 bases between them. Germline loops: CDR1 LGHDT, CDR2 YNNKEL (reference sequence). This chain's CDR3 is CASSQGGVTNYGYTF. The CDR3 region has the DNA TGTGCCAGCAGCCAAGGGGGGGTTACTAACTATGGCTACACCTTC.

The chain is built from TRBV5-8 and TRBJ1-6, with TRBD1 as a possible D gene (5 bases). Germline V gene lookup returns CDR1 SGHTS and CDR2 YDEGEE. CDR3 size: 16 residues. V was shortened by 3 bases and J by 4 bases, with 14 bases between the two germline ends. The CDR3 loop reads CASSWGDFTYNSPLHF. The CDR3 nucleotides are TGTGCCAGCAGCTGGGGGGATTTTACTTATAATTCACCCCTCCACTTT.

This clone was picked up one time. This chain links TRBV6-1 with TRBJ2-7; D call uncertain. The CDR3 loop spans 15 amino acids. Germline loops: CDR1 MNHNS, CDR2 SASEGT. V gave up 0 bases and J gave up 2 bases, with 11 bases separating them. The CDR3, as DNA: TGTGCCAGCAGTGAAGCAAGCAGGCTAACCTACGAGCAGTACTTC. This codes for CASSEASRLTYEQYF.

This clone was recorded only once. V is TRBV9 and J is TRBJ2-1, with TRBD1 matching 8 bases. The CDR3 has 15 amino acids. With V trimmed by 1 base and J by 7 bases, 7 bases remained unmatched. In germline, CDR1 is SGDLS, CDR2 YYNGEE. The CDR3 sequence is CASSVSTGAMNEQFF. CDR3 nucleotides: TGTGCCAGCAGCGTATCGACAGGGGCTATGAATGAGCAGTTCTTC.

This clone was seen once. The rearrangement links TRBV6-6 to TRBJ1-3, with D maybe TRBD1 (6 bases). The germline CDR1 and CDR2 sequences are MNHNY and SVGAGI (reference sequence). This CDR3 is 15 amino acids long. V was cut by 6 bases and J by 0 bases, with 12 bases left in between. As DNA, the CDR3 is TGTGCCAGCAGCTACAACAGGGACTCTGGAAACACCATATATTTT. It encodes CASSYNRDSGNTIYF.

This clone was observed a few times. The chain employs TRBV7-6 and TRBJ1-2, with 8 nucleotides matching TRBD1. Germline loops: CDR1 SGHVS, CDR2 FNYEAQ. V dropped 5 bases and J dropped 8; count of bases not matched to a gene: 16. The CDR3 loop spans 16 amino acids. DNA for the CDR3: TGTGCCAGCAGCCTTGGAGGAGGACAGGGTCTAAAGGGCTACACCTTC. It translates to CASSLGGGQGLKGYTF.

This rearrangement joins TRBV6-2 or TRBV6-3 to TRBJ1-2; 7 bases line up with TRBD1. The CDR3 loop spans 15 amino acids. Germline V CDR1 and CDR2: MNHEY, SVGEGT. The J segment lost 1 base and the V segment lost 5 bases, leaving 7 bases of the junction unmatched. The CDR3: CASSTGTAFNYGYTF. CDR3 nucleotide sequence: TGTGCCAGCAGTACCGGGACAGCGTTTAACTATGGCTACACCTTC.

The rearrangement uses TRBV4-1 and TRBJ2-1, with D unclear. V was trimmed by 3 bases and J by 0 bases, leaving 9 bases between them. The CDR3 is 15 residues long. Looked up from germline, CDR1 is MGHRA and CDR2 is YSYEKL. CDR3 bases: TGCGCCAGCAGCCATGCGCAAAGCTCCTACAATGAGCAGTTCTTC. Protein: CASSHAQSSYNEQFF.

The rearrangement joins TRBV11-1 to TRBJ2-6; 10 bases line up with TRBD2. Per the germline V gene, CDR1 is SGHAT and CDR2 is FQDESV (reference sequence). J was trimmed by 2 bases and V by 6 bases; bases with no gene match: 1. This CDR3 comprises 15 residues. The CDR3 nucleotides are TGTGCCAGCAGTCTAGCGGGGGCTGGGGCCAACGTCCTGACTTTC. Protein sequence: CASSLAGAGANVLTF.

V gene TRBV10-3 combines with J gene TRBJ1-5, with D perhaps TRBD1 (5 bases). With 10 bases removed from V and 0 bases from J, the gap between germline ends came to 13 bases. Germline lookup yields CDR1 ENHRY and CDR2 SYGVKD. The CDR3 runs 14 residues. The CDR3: CASSGAGSNQPQHF. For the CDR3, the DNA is TGTGCCAGCTCTGGGGCAGGTAGCAATCAGCCCCAGCATTTT.

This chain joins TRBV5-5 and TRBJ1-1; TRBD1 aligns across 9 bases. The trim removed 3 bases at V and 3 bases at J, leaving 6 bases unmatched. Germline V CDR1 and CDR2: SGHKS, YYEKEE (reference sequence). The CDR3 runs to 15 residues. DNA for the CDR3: TGTGCCAGCAGCTCGAACAGGGGGCAGGACACTGAAGCTTTCTTT. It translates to CASSSNRGQDTEAFF.

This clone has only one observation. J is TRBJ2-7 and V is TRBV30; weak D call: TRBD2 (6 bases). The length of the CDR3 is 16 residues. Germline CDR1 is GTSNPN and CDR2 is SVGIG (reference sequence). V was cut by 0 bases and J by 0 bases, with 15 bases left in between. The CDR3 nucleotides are TGTGCCTGGAGTGTAAGGCGGCAGGGAGGCTCCTACGAGCAGTACTTC. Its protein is CAWSVRRQGGSYEQYF.

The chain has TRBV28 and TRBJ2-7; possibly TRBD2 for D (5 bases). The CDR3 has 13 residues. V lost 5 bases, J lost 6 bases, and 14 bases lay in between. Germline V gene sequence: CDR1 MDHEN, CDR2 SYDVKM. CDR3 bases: TGTGCCAGCAGTCTTTACGGGGAAGGCGAGCAGTACTTC. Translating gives CASSLYGEGEQYF. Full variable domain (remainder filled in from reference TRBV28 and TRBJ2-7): DVKVTQSSRYLVKRTGEKVFLECVQDMDHENMFWYRQDPGLGLRLIYFSYDVKMKEKGDIPEGYSVSREKKERFSLILESASTNQTSMYLCASSLYGEGEQYFGPGTRLTVT.

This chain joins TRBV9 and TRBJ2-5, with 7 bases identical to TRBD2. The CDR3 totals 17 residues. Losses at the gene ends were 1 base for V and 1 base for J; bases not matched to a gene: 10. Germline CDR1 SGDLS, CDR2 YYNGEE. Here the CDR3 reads CASSVLGTTRFQETQYF. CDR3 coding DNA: TGTGCCAGCAGCGTACTCGGGACTACCCGATTCCAAGAGACCCAGTACTTC.

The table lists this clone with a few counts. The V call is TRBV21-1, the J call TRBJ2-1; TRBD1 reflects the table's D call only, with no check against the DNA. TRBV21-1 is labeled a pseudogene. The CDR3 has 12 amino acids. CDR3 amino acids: CASSVGGDEQFF. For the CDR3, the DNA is TGTGCCAGCAGCGTAGGGGGCGATGAGCAGTTCTTC.

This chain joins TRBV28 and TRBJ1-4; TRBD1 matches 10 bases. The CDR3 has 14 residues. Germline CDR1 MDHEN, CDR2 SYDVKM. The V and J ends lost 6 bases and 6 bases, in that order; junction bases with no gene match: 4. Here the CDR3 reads CASRVTGGYEKLFF. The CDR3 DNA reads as TGTGCCAGCAGGGTGACAGGGGGCTATGAAAAACTGTTTTTT. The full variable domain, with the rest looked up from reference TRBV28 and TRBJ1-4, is DVKVTQSSRYLVKRTGEKVFLECVQDMDHENMFWYRQDPGLGLRLIYFSYDVKMKEKGDIPEGYSVSREKKERFSLILESASTNQTSMYLCASRVTGGYEKLFFGSGTQLSVL.